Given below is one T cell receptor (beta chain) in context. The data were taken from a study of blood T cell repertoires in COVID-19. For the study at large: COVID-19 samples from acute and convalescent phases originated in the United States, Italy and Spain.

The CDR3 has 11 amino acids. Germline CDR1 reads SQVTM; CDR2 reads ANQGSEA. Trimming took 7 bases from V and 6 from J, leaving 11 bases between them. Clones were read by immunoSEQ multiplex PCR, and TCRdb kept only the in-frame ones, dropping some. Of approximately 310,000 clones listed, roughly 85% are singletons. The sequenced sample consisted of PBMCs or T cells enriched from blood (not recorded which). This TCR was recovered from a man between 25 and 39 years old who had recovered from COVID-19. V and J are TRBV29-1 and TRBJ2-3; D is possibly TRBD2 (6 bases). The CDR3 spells CSGTTGDTQYF. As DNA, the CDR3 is TGCAGCGGGACTACTGGGGATACGCAGTATTTT.